This T cell receptor (beta chain) is drawn from a study of blood T cell repertoires in COVID-19. Turning to the study itself: From T cells, B-cell-depleted T cells, or PBMCs came the material, which was cDNA or gDNA.

The V and J ends lost 3 bases and 11 bases respectively, with 10 bases between them. This CDR3 comprises 11 residues. The germline CDR1 and CDR2 sequences are SQVTM and ANQGSEA. Enrollees, roughly 18 to 90 years old, lived in 24 US areas. Participant-reported clinical history was the basis for cohort assignment. Methods used by the authors: Estimation of nucleated cell counts relied on the amplification of reference gene primers. Generated by immunoSEQ multiplex PCR, the TCRdb table keeps only in-frame clones and is missing some. V and J calls and clone size follow that table, whereas D and trimming were derived from the DNA. The sample holds fewer than 200,000 clones, around four fifths seen once.

Sequencing was done on a sample of PBMCs or T cells enriched from blood (not recorded which). This TCR came from a woman aged 45-60 years who had recovered from COVID-19. The genes are TRBV29-1 and TRBJ1-4, with D perhaps TRBD1 (5 bases). This CDR3 is CSVDDRQKLFF. The CDR3 nucleotides are TGCAGCGTTGATGACAGACAGAAACTGTTTTTT.